Each of the 25 T cell receptor beta chains below was sequenced from the same sample in a study of control samples from healthy donors and cancer patients. TCRdb's table, derived via immunoSEQ multiplex PCR, lists solely in-frame clones and lacks some. The sample consists of about 170,000 clones, about 90% of them appearing once. The sample comprised blood. The receptors were gathered from a man aged 30 to 39 in good health.

This chain uses TRBV7-6 with TRBJ1-1; 7 bases map to TRBD1. Germline CDR1 reads SGHVS; CDR2 reads FNYEAQ. This CDR3 is 18 amino acids long. V was pared by 1 base and J by 3 bases, with 14 bases of the junction left unmatched. CDR3 DNA: TGTGCCAGCAGCTTAGAGCCAGGGGGAAGAAAGAGGGACACTGAAGCTTTCTTT. This encodes CASSLEPGGRKRDTEAFF.

The V gene is TRBV18, the J gene TRBJ1-6, with no clear D. V was pared by 1 base and J by 7 bases, with 5 bases between. The CDR3 sequence is 13 residues long. Germline CDR1 is KGHSH and CDR2 is LQKENI. Written as DNA, the CDR3 is TGTGCCAGCTCACCACGAGAGAATTCACCCCTCCACTTT. Translation gives CASSPRENSPLHF.

V usage is TRBV5-6 and J usage is TRBJ1-2; D gene ambiguous. V lost 3 bases and J 8 bases, leaving 11 bases between the germline ends. Germline V gene data show CDR1 as SGHDT and CDR2 as YYEEEE. CDR3 length: 12 residues. The CDR3 nucleotides are TGTGCCAGCAGCTACCAGGCGGGGGGCTACACCTTC. Protein sequence: CASSYQAGGYTF. Complete variable domain (other parts from reference TRBV5-6 and TRBJ1-2): DAGVTQSPTHLIKTRGQQVTLRCSPKSGHDTVSWYQQALGQGPQFIFQYYEEEERQRGNFPDRFSGHQFPNYSSELNVNALLLGDSALYLCASSYQAGGYTFGSGTRLTVV.

This chain uses TRBV6-5 with TRBJ2-7; perhaps TRBD1 as D (5 bases). The V end was cut by 5 bases, the J end by 5 bases, with 13 bases between. Germline V gene lookup returns CDR1 MNHEY and CDR2 SVGAGI. The CDR3 sequence is 13 residues long. The CDR3: CASSLTGWDEQYF. Written as DNA, the CDR3 is TGTGCCAGCAGTCTAACAGGATGGGACGAGCAGTACTTC.

V usage is TRBV28 and J usage is TRBJ1-2; perhaps TRBD1 as D (5 bases). Trimming took off 5 bases at V and 4 bases at J, with 20 bases between the two ends. CDR1 and CDR2 from the germline V gene are MDHEN and SYDVKM. CDR3 length equals 16 residues. The chain's CDR3 is CASSQTGTEFGYGYTF. CDR3 nucleotides: TGTGCCAGCAGTCAAACCGGGACCGAGTTCGGCTATGGCTACACCTTC.

The rearrangement joins TRBV7-2 to TRBJ2-7; 10 nucleotides match TRBD1. After removal of 4 bases from V and 0 bases from J, the junction contained 6 bases not matched to a gene. This CDR3 spans 16 amino acids. Germline V gene sequence: CDR1 SGHTA, CDR2 FQGNSA. CDR3 sequence: CASSSPGQGSSYEQYF. DNA of the CDR3: TGTGCCAGCAGCTCACCGGGACAGGGGTCCTCCTACGAGCAGTACTTC.

The chain joins TRBV6-5 to TRBJ2-6, with D hard to call. Looked up from germline, CDR1 is MNHEY and CDR2 is SVGAGI. The CDR3 is 15 residues long. V lost 3 bases and J lost 0, with 6 bases in between. The chain's CDR3 is CASSYISSGANVLTF. CDR3 sequence (DNA): TGTGCCAGCAGTTATATCAGCTCTGGGGCCAACGTCCTGACTTTC.

The V gene is TRBV5-1, the J gene TRBJ1-2; D call uncertain. Per the germline V gene, CDR1 is SGHRS and CDR2 is YFSETQ. This CDR3 has 15 residues. Between the trimmed V and J ends, which lost 2 bases and 3 bases, there was a span of 14 bases. The CDR3 nucleotides read TGCGCCAGCAGCTTAGGAGGGAAAGGTGACTATGGCTACACCTTC. It encodes CASSLGGKGDYGYTF. Using reference TRBV5-1 and TRBJ1-2 for the parts outside the CDR3, the full variable domain is KAGVTQTPRYLIKTRGQQVTLSCSPISGHRSVSWYQQTPGQGLQFLFEYFSETQRNKGNFPGRFSGRQFSNSRSEMNVSTLELGDSALYLCASSLGGKGDYGYTFGSGTRLTVV.

This clone has a single count. The J gene is TRBJ1-2, the V gene TRBV19, with D possibly TRBD1 on 6 matching bases. Germline lookup yields CDR1 LNHDA and CDR2 SQIVND (reference sequence). V gave up 5 bases and J gave up 2 bases, with 9 bases separating them. The CDR3 extends over 13 amino acids. The CDR3 reads CASSRDKNYGYTF. The CDR3 DNA follows: TGTGCCAGTAGTCGGGACAAAAACTATGGCTACACCTTC.

V gene TRBV4-1 combines with J gene TRBJ1-6; D gene ambiguous. V dropped 0 bases and J dropped 5 bases, with 11 bases sitting between them. The germline V gene has CDR1 MGHRA and CDR2 YSYEKL. The CDR3 length is 16 residues. CDR3 DNA: TGCGCCAGCAGCCAAGATCTAGGGCGGGATAATTCACCCCTCCACTTT. Encoded protein: CASSQDLGRDNSPLHF.

This clone appeared once. This sequence joins TRBV28 and TRBJ2-7, with D uncertain. V was clipped by 1 base and J by 3 bases, with 10 bases between them. The germline V gene has CDR1 MDHEN and CDR2 SYDVKM. The CDR3 is 14 residues long. The CDR3 region has the DNA TGTGCCAGCAGTTTATTGCAGGATTTCTACGAGCAGTACTTC. It encodes CASSLLQDFYEQYF. The whole variable domain, filled in from reference TRBV28 and TRBJ2-7, reads DVKVTQSSRYLVKRTGEKVFLECVQDMDHENMFWYRQDPGLGLRLIYFSYDVKMKEKGDIPEGYSVSREKKERFSLILESASTNQTSMYLCASSLLQDFYEQYFGPGTRLTVT.

The genes are TRBV7-2 and TRBJ2-2; 11 bases agree with TRBD2. The CDR3 sequence is 17 residues long. CDR1 and CDR2 from the germline V gene are SGHTA and FQGNSA. V lost 2 bases to trimming and J lost 4 bases; unmatched junction nucleotides: 6. The CDR3 sequence is CASSLYASGRSTGELFF. For the CDR3, the DNA is TGTGCCAGCAGCTTATACGCTAGCGGGAGGAGCACCGGGGAGCTGTTTTTT.

The chain recombines TRBV6-5 with TRBJ2-7; 9 bases match TRBD1. The CDR3 spans 15 residues. From germline, CDR1 is MNHEY and CDR2 SVGAGI. J lost 6 bases, V lost 5 bases, and 11 bases had no gene match. The CDR3 bases are TGTGCCAGCAGTCCAACCCGGGGACAGGGAGGCGAGCAGTACTTC. Its protein is CASSPTRGQGGEQYF.

The chain carries TRBV6-5 and TRBJ1-2; no definite D call. The V and J ends lost 7 bases and 0 bases respectively, with 9 bases between them. Germline lookup yields CDR1 MNHEY and CDR2 SVGAGI. The CDR3 consists of 13 residues. This CDR3 reads CASTVEANYGYTF. CDR3 nucleotides: TGTGCCAGCACGGTGGAAGCTAACTATGGCTACACCTTC.

This rearrangement joins TRBV10-3 to TRBJ1-2; D is unresolved. Germline V gene sequence: CDR1 ENHRY, CDR2 SYGVKD. The ends were cut back, 2 bases at V and 5 bases at J, with 6 bases in the middle. This CDR3 is built from 12 residues. The CDR3 sequence: CAISEGEYGYTF. The CDR3 DNA reads as TGTGCCATCAGTGAGGGGGAGTATGGCTACACCTTC.

As for this clone: One end of the junction is discordant with germline, which a read error may explain. The rearrangement uses TRBV13 and TRBJ2-3; no definite D call. The CDR3 loop spans 12 amino acids. Germline loops: CDR1 PRHDT, CDR2 FYEKMQ (reference sequence). The CDR3 DNA follows: TGTGCCGGCAGTTCAAGCCGGAATACGCAGTATTTT. Its translation: CAGSSSRNTQYF.

In its sample, this clone was seen a few times. The chain is built from TRBV6-5 and TRBJ2-1, with D uncertain. The CDR3 runs 14 residues. The V end lost 6 bases, the J end lost 9 bases, and 18 bases lay between the germline ends. Germline V gene sequence: CDR1 MNHEY, CDR2 SVGAGI. CDR3 amino acids: CASRGRQPVTEQFF. The CDR3 DNA is TGTGCCAGCAGGGGCCGCCAGCCCGTTACTGAGCAGTTCTTC.

The rearrangement uses TRBV30 and TRBJ1-1; D gene ambiguous. There are 12 residues in the CDR3. Per germline, CDR1 GTSNPN and CDR2 SVGIG (reference sequence). Trimming took off 5 bases at V and 0 bases at J, with 7 bases between the two ends. The CDR3 sequence is CAWGRLNTEAFF. CDR3 sequence (DNA): TGTGCCTGGGGACGACTGAACACTGAAGCTTTCTTT.

A word on this clone: Other nucleotide sequences in the sample specify the same CDR3. This chain links TRBV4-1 with TRBJ2-2; D unclear. The CDR3 contains 13 residues. V dropped 8 bases and J dropped 0 bases, with 7 bases sitting between them. The germline V gene encodes CDR1 MGHRA and CDR2 YSYEKL. The chain's CDR3 is CASSSPNTGELFF. Here the CDR3 DNA reads TGCGCCAGCTCTTCACCGAACACCGGGGAGCTGTTTTTT.

The rearrangement joins TRBV6-5 to TRBJ2-1, with 7 bases aligning to TRBD2. The V gene end was trimmed by 0 bases and the J gene end by 12 bases; junction bases not matched to a gene: 5. This CDR3 is built from 13 residues. CDR1 is MNHEY, CDR2 SVGAGI, per germline. The CDR3 spells CASSYSKLAVQFF. The CDR3 region has the DNA TGTGCCAGCAGTTACTCGAAGCTAGCGGTGCAGTTCTTC.

The V call is TRBV18, the J call TRBJ2-5; 9 positions match TRBD1. The J segment lost 4 bases and the V segment lost 2 bases, leaving 2 bases of the junction unmatched. In germline, CDR1 is KGHSH, CDR2 LQKENI. The CDR3 covers 14 residues. This CDR3 reads CASSPETGGETQYF. DNA for the CDR3: TGTGCCAGCTCACCAGAGACAGGGGGAGAGACCCAGTACTTC.

CDR3 bases: TGTGCCAGCAGTGAAAGGGACCCCGGGGAGCTGTTTTTT. Its translation is CASSERDPGELFF. The chain couples TRBV6-1 to TRBJ2-2, with D perhaps TRBD1 or TRBD2 (5 bases each). CDR3 length: 13 residues. CDR1 is MNHNS, CDR2 SASEGT, per germline. With 2 bases removed from V and 6 bases from J, the gap between germline ends came to 7 bases.

The rearrangement uses TRBV2 and TRBJ1-4; 8 bases align to TRBD1. The junction had 6 bases not matched to a gene; V was cut back by 4 bases and J by 8 bases. Looked up from germline, CDR1 is SNHLY and CDR2 is FYNNEI. The CDR3 is made up of 14 amino acids. The CDR3 reads CASSGRTGKEKLFF. The CDR3, as DNA: TGTGCCAGCAGTGGAAGGACAGGGAAGGAAAAACTGTTTTTT. The full variable domain, in which reference TRBV2 and TRBJ1-4 provide the parts outside the CDR3, is EPEVTQTPSHQVTQMGQEVILRCVPISNHLYFYWYRQILGQKVEFLVSFYNNEISEKSEIFDDQFSVERPDGSNFTLKIRSTKLEDSAMYFCASSGRTGKEKLFFGSGTQLSVL.

This clone was seen a few times. The chain has TRBV11-2 and TRBJ2-2, with D hard to call. The germline CDR1 and CDR2 sequences are SGHAT and FQNNGV. Between the trimmed V and J ends, which lost 1 base and 7 bases, there was a span of 4 bases. The CDR3 extends over 12 amino acids. CDR3 amino acids: CASSLVHGELFF. CDR3 DNA: TGTGCCAGCAGCTTAGTCCACGGGGAGCTGTTTTTT.

The CDR3: CASSYGNYGYTF. DNA of the CDR3: TGTGCCAGCAGTTACGGAAACTATGGCTACACCTTC. This chain uses TRBV6-6 with TRBJ1-2; D is undetermined. V was cut by 2 bases and J by 2 bases, with 3 bases left in between. CDR1 is MNHNY, CDR2 SVGAGI, per germline (reference sequence). This CDR3 spans 12 amino acids.